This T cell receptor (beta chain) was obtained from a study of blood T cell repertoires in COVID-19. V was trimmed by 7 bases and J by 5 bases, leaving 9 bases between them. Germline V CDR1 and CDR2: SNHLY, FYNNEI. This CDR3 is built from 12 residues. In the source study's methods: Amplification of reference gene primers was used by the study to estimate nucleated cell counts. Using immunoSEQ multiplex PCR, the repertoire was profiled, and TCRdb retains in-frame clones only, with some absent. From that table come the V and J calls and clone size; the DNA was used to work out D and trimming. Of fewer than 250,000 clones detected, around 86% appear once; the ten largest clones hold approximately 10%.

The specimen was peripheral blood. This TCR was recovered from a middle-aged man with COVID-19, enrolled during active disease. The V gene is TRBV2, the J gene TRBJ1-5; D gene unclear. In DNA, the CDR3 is TGTGCCAGCACCTCCCCTGATCAGCCCCAGCATTTT. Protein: CASTSPDQPQHF. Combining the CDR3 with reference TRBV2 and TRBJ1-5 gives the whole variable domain EPEVTQTPSHQVTQMGQEVILRCVPISNHLYFYWYRQILGQKVEFLVSFYNNEISEKSEIFDDQFSVERPDGSNFTLKIRSTKLEDSAMYFCASTSPDQPQHFGDGTRLSIL.